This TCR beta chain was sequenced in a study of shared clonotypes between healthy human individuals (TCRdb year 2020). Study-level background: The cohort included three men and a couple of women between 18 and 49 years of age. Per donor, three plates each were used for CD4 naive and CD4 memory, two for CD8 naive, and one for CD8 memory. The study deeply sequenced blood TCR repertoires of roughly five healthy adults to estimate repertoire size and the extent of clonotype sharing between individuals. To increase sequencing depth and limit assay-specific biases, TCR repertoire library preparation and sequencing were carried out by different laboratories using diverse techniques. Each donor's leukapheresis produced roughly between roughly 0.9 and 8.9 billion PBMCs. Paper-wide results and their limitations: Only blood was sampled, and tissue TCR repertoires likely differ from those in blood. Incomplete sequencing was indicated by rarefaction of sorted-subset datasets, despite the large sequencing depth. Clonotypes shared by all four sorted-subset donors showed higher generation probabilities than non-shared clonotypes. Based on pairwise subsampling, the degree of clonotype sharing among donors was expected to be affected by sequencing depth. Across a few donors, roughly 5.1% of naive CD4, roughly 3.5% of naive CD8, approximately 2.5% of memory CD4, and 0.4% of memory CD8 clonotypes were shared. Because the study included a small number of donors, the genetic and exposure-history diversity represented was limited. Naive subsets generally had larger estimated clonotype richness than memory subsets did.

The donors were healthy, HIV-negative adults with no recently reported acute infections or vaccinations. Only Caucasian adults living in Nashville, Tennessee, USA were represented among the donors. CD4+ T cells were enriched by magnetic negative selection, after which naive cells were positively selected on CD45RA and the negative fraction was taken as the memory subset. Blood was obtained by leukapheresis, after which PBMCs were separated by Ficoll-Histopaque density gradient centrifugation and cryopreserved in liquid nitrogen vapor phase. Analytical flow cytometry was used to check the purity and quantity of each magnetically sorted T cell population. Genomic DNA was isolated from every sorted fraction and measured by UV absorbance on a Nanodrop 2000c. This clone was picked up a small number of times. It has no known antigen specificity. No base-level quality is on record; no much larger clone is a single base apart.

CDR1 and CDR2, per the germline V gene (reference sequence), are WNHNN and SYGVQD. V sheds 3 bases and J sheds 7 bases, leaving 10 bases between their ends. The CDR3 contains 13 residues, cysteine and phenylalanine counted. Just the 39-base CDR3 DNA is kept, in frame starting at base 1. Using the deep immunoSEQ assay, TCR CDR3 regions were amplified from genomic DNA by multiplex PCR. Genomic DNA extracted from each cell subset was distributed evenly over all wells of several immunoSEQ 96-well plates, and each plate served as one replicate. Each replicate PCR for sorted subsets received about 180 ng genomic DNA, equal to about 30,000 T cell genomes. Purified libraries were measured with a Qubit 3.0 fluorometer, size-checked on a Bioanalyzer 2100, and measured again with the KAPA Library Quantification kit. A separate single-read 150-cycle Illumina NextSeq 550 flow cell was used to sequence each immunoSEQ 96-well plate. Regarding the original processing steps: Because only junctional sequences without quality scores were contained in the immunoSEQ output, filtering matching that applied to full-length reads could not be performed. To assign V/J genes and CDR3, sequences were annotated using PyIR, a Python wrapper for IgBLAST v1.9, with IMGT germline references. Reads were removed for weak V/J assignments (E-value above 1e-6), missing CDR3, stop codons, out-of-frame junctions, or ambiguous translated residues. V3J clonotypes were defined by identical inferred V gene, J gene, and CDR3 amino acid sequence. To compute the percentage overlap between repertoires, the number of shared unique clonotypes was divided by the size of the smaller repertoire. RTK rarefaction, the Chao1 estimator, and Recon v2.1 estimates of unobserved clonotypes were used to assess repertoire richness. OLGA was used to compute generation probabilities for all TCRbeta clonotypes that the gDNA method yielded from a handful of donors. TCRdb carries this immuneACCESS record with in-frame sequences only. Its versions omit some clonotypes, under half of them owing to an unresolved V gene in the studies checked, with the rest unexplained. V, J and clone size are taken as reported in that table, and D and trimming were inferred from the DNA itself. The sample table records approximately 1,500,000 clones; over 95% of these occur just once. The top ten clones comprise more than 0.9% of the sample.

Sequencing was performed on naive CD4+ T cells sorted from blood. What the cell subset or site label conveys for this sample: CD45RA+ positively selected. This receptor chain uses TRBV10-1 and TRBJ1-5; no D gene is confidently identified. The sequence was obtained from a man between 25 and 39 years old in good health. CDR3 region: CASSDGVEQPQHF. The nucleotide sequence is TGCGCCAGCAGTGATGGGGTGGAGCAGCCCCAGCATTTT.